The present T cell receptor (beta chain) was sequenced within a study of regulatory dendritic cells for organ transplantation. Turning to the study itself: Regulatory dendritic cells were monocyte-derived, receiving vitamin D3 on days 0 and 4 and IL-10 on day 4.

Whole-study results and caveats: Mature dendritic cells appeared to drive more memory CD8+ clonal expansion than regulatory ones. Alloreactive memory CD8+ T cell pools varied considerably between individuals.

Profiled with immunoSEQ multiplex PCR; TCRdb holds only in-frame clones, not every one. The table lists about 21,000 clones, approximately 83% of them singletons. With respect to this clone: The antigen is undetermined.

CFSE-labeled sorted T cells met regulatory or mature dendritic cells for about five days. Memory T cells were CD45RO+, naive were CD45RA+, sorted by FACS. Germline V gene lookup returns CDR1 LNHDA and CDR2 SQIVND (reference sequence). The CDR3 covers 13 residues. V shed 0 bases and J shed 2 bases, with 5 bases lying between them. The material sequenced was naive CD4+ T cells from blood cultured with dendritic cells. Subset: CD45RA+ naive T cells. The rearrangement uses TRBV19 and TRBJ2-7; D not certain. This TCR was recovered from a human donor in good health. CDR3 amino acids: CASSIDLAYEQYF. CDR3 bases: TGTGCCAGTAGTATAGATCTGGCCTACGAGCAGTACTTC.